These 21 T cell receptor beta chains originate from one sample sequenced in a study of regulatory T cells in long-lasting Graves disease. In building TCR beta libraries, iRepertoire HTBI primers were used together with Arm-PCR of CDR3 regions. TCRdb fed the multiplex PCR reads into MiXCR, producing one record per CDR3 protein. The sample includes fewer than 500,000 distinct CDR3 sequences, under 20% of them seen just once. The time point was: newly diagnosed GD, antithyroid drugs for less than 3 months. With RNA extracted from PBMCs as input, the TCR library was made. This sample was also put to use in a study of T cells in Graves' hyperthyroidism and ophthalmopathy.

This specimen was peripheral blood mononuclear cells (PBMCs), taken at new diagnosis, from a patient treated with antithyroid drugs. These receptors originate from a man aged 40-55 years with Graves disease.

Only a few counts were recorded for this clonotype. The chain is built from TRBV29-1 and TRBJ2-7, with D possibly matching TRBD2 (7 bases). V lost 4 bases, J lost 0 bases, and 10 bases lay in between. The CDR3 totals 13 residues. Germline V gene data show CDR1 as SQVTM and CDR2 as ANQGSEA. The CDR3 here is CSVGGGLSYEQYF. The CDR3 DNA follows: TGCAGCGTTGGGGGGGGCCTCTCCTACGAGCAGTACTTC.

This sequence joins TRBV9 and TRBJ2-2; no definite D call. CDR1 is SGDLS, CDR2 YYNGEE, per germline. The ends were cut back, 1 base at V and 3 bases at J, with 1 base in the middle. This CDR3 is 12 amino acids long. CDR3 nucleotide sequence: TGTGCCAGCAGCGTATACACCGGGGAGCTGTTTTTT. Residues: CASSVYTGELFF.

This clonotype was counted many times. The chain recombines TRBV6-1 with TRBJ2-7; D call uncertain. CDR1 MNHNS and CDR2 SASEGT come from the germline V gene. V shed 4 bases and J shed 2 bases, with 9 bases lying between them. This CDR3 has 13 amino acids. DNA of the CDR3: TGTGCCAGCAGTGCGACGGCCCCCTACGAGCAGTACTTC. Translating it yields CASSATAPYEQYF.

Turning to this clonotype: A junction boundary mismatches the germline segment, possibly from a read error. This chain links TRBV7-9 with TRBJ2-7, with 7 bases that match TRBD2. The CDR3 loop spans 15 amino acids. CDR1 SEHNR and CDR2 FQNEAQ come from the germline V gene (reference sequence). The CDR3 loop reads CASSAEGGSAYEQYF. CDR3 coding DNA: TGTGCCAGCAGCGCAGAGGGCGGGAGTGCCTATGAGCAGTACTTC.

This clonotype has at least ten counts. V and J are TRBV28 and TRBJ1-2; D not certain. This CDR3 has 14 amino acids. Germline V gene data show CDR1 as MDHEN and CDR2 as SYDVKM. With 2 bases removed from V and 1 base from J, the gap between germline ends came to 8 bases. CDR3 sequence (DNA): TGTGCCAGCAGTTTAACAAGGGTTAACTATGGCTACACCTTC. It encodes CASSLTRVNYGYTF.

This clonotype was observed once. With a far larger clone one base away, a read error is the likely cause. V gene TRBV11-3 combines with J gene TRBJ2-1, with D possibly TRBD2 on 7 matching bases. The last part of the DNA fits TRBJ2-5 better; the J call may be wrong. The CDR3 length is 15 residues. CDR1 SGHNT and CDR2 YENEEA come from the germline V gene. The CDR3 coding sequence is TGTGCCGGCAGCTTAGGGGGGGGCCTTGGAGAGACCCAGTACTTC. As protein: CAGSLGGGLGETQYF.

This clonotype has only a few counts. V and J are TRBV12-3 or TRBV12-4 and TRBJ1-1; 9 bases map to TRBD1. The CDR3 is 13 amino acids. V lost 4 bases, J lost 5 bases, and 2 bases stayed unmatched. For the CDR3, the DNA is TGTGCCAGCAGTTCGGGACAGGGAACTGAAGCTTTCTTT. Its translation is CASSSGQGTEAFF.

The chain is built from TRBV20-1 and TRBJ2-3, with 7 bases that match TRBD2. Germline V gene sequence: CDR1 DFQATT, CDR2 SNEGSKA (reference sequence). This CDR3 spans 16 amino acids. With 5 bases clipped from V and 4 bases from J, the junction kept 15 bases outside the gene matches. The CDR3 is CSASRSFSAGSDTQYF. In DNA form, the CDR3 reads TGCAGTGCTTCTCGTTCGTTTTCAGCGGGATCAGATACGCAGTATTTT.

The J gene is TRBJ1-5, the V gene TRBV15; D call uncertain. Germline CDR1 LNHNV, CDR2 YYDKDF (reference sequence). The CDR3 is 12 amino acids. The ends were cut back, 6 bases at V and 4 bases at J, with 7 bases in the middle. CDR3 nucleotides: TGTGCCACCAGTTTCGGGAATCAGCCCCAGCATTTT. Translating it yields CATSFGNQPQHF.

This clonotype was seen only a few times. The rearrangement joins TRBV29-1 to TRBJ1-1; no firm D call. The CDR3 spans 14 residues. CDR1 and CDR2 (germline): SQVTM, ANQGSEA. V was shortened by 4 bases and J by 5 bases, with 17 bases between the two germline ends. The CDR3 nucleotides read TGCAGCGTTGTAGGTCGTCGCGGTGGAACTGAAGCTTTCTTT. This translates into CSVVGRRGGTEAFF. The complete variable domain, with remaining parts taken from reference TRBV29-1 and TRBJ1-1, reads SAVISQKPSRDICQRGTSLTIQCQVDSQVTMMFWYRQQPGQSLTLIATANQGSEATYESGFVIDKFPISRPNLTFSTLTVSNMSPEDSSIYLCSVVGRRGGTEAFFGQGTRLTVV.

As for this clonotype: A far larger clone differs by one base, so this is likely a read error. The CDR3 is CANSRGTDTQYF. The CDR3 DNA sequence: TGTGCCAACAGCCGCGGTACAGATACGCAGTATTTT. This chain uses TRBV5-4 with TRBJ2-3; unclear D gene. Germline values: CDR1 SGHNT, CDR2 YYREEE (reference sequence). The CDR3 is 12 amino acids.

This clonotype was counted ten times or more. This chain links TRBV28 with TRBJ2-1, with 12 bases matching TRBD2. Trimming took 4 bases from V and 8 from J; bases not matched to a gene: 6. This CDR3 spans 15 amino acids. Looked up from germline, CDR1 is MDHEN and CDR2 is SYDVKM. The CDR3, as DNA: TGTGCCAGCAGTTCTCTGACTAGCGGGAGAGATGAGCAGTTCTTC. This gives the protein CASSSLTSGRDEQFF.

This clonotype was seen at least ten times. The J gene is TRBJ2-7, the V gene TRBV12-5; D not certain. The germline gives CDR1 LGHNT, CDR2 FRNRAP. This CDR3 is built from 15 residues. Trimming pared 6 bases from V and 0 bases from J, leaving 15 bases between. CDR3 sequence reads: CASGIDAWSSYEQYF. The CDR3 coding sequence is TGTGCTAGTGGCATAGACGCCTGGAGCTCCTACGAGCAGTACTTC.

This clonotype was recorded at least ten times. CDR3 sequence (DNA): TGTGCCAGCACCCTGGGACACCGTAATGAAAAACTGTTTTTT. Protein: CASTLGHRNEKLFF. V gene TRBV5-5 combines with J gene TRBJ1-4, with D perhaps TRBD1 (6 bases). This CDR3 has 14 residues. The V gene's germline CDR1 is SGHKS and CDR2 YYEKEE (reference sequence). V lost 6 bases, J lost 4 bases, and 13 bases lay in between.

V is TRBV27 and J is TRBJ1-2; D is possibly TRBD1 (5 bases). Trimming left V 0 bases short and J 4 bases short, with 12 bases between. The CDR3 is 15 residues long. Germline V CDR1 and CDR2: MNHEY, SMNVEV (reference sequence). The CDR3 DNA reads TGTGCCAGCAGTTTATCGGGGGGTCTTGGCTATGGCTACACCTTC. Protein product: CASSLSGGLGYGYTF.

The chain has TRBV20-1 and TRBJ2-1, with TRBD2 matching 9 bases. The germline V gene encodes CDR1 DFQATT and CDR2 SNEGSKA (reference sequence). The CDR3 runs 11 residues. Trimming cost V 5 bases and J 10 bases; bases outside gene matches: 3. The CDR3 loop reads CSAELAGEQFF. The CDR3 DNA follows: TGCAGTGCTGAACTAGCGGGCGAGCAGTTCTTC.

This clonotype appeared a few times. The rearrangement links TRBV7-9 to TRBJ2-1; possible D gene TRBD1, 5 bases. V dropped 5 bases and J dropped 8 bases, with 22 bases sitting between them. The germline V gene encodes CDR1 SEHNR and CDR2 FQNEAQ (reference sequence). The CDR3 has 16 amino acids. The CDR3 protein is CASSPDGHTDKDEQFF. CDR3 coding DNA: TGTGCCAGCAGCCCCGATGGACACACAGATAAGGATGAGCAGTTCTTC.

This clonotype was detected ten times or more. CDR3 bases: TGTGCCAGCAGAGGACCTCCGAGACGGGAGAACTATGGCTACACCTTC. Its protein product is CASRGPPRRENYGYTF. V is TRBV28 and J is TRBJ1-2; unclear D gene. CDR1 is MDHEN and CDR2 is SYDVKM in the germline V gene. The CDR3 contains 16 residues. Trimming took off 6 bases at V and 2 bases at J, with 19 bases between the two ends.

This clonotype was counted between two and nine times. This clone may be a read error of a much larger clone one base away. The CDR3 coding sequence is TGTGCCACCAGCCTAACGGGGGGCTCTGGCTACGCCTTC. Its protein is CATSLTGGSGYAF. This chain joins TRBV24-1 and TRBJ1-2; D may be TRBD1 (6 bases). Germline values: CDR1 KGHDR, CDR2 SFDVKD. There are 13 residues in the CDR3.

The chain links TRBV12-3 or TRBV12-4 to TRBJ2-2; TRBD2 agrees at 10 bases. There are 18 residues in the CDR3. V trimming: 6 bases; J trimming: 0 bases; junction bases outside the gene matches: 10. This CDR3 reads CASSNPALAGANTGELFF. CDR3 nucleotide sequence: TGTGCCAGCAGCAACCCCGCCCTAGCGGGGGCGAACACCGGGGAGCTGTTTTTT.

This chain connects TRBV9 to TRBJ1-2; unclear D gene. The CDR3 has 13 amino acids. Germline V lookup: CDR1 SGDLS, CDR2 YYNGEE. Trimming took off 0 bases at V and 3 bases at J, with 6 bases between the two ends. Here the CDR3 reads CASSVVPDYGYTF. CDR3 DNA: TGTGCCAGCAGCGTAGTGCCCGACTATGGCTACACCTTC.